This T cell receptor (beta chain) was obtained from a study of blood T cell repertoires in COVID-19. The data were produced by immunoSEQ multiplex PCR, yet TCRdb's version contains in-frame clones alone and is incomplete. The top ten hold approximately 12% of the sample, which has more than 100,000 clones, less than 90% seen once. With V trimmed by 1 base and J by 2 bases, 7 bases remained unmatched. The germline gives CDR1 MGHRA, CDR2 YSYEKL. The CDR3 has 18 residues. Sequenced: peripheral blood. The clonotype was recovered from a woman aged 25 to 39 who had recovered from COVID-19. This chain connects TRBV4-1 to TRBJ2-3, with TRBD2 matching over 12 bases. CDR3 sequence reads: CASSQGLAGASNTDTQYF. CDR3 nucleotide sequence: TGCGCCAGCAGCCAAGGACTAGCGGGGGCCTCGAACACAGATACGCAGTATTTT.